The clone carrying this T cell receptor (beta chain) has a single count. Its antigen is undetermined. For the second PCR, which ran for roughly 6 to 12 cycles, a sample-barcoded 5' primer and a J-beta primer mix were used. TCRdb redid the calling of the 5' RACE reads with MiXCR, one entry per CDR3 protein. The repertoire holds around 1.7 million distinct CDR3 sequences, with roughly 30% as singletons. The data were obtained in a study of blood T cells in healthy people across ages. Notes on the study in general: Observed TCR beta diversity showed a strong correlation with the percentage of naive T cells as measured by flow cytometry. With donor CMV status unknown, expanded clonotype changes were possibly confounded. It was not possible, with unsorted PBMCs, to conclusively compare naive and antigen-experienced cells. The fall in TCR beta diversity per million T cells was roughly linear with age.

CDR3 length: 15 residues. Trimming took 5 bases from V and 2 from J, leaving 12 bases between them. Germline-derived CDR1 and CDR2 are SSHAT and FNYEAQ (reference sequence). The chain couples TRBV7-7 to TRBJ2-2, with D perhaps matching TRBD1 (6 bases). This receptor was identified in a woman in her twenties or thirties in good health. The sequenced sample was blood. CDR3 protein: CASSRLGGNTGELFF. CDR3 DNA: TGTGCCAGCAGCCGACTTGGGGGCAACACCGGGGAGCTGTTTTTT.